The rows below give T cell receptor beta chains drawn from one sample of a study of blood T cell repertoires in COVID-19. Clones were read by immunoSEQ multiplex PCR, and TCRdb kept only the in-frame ones, dropping some. The sample comprises about 58,000 clones, approximately 86% of which are singletons, and around 7.7% rests with the top ten. The sample was peripheral blood. Receptor source: a human donor with active COVID-19. The donor label of this sample is uncertain. Each CDR3 is given with its conserved first and last residue. The D gene is left open where the match is weak. Some rows have no size entry. The others give once, few or many, or a class for an expanded clone.

few | TRBJ2-2 | TRBV7-3 | TRBD2 | TGTGCCAGCAGCCCCCTGCCGGGCGGGGGGCCCGGGGAGCTGTTTTTT | CASSPLPGGGPGELFF
- | TRBJ2-1 | TRBV7-2 | - | TGTGCCAGCAGCTCCGCCCGAGGGAATGAGCAGTTCTTC | CASSSARGNEQFF
- | TRBJ2-1 | TRBV19 | - | TGTGCCAGTAGTATAGGACAGTCGTACAATGAGCAGTTCTTC | CASSIGQSYNEQFF
few | TRBJ1-5 | TRBV4-1 | - | TGCGCCAGCAGCCAAGACAGGGGTTTCAATCAGCCCCAGCATTTT | CASSQDRGFNQPQHF
once | TRBJ2-7 | TRBV5-1 | - | TGCGCCAGCACCCCGTCCCGGCAGGGGTCCGGCGAGCAGTACTTC | CASTPSRQGSGEQYF
- | TRBJ2-3 | TRBV5-1 | TRBD2 | TGCGCCAGCAGCATCGGGAGGGCAGATACGCAGTATTTT | CASSIGRADTQYF
- | TRBJ1-1 | TRBV19 | TRBD1 | TGTGCCAGTACGCCGGGGACAGGGGTAATGAACACTGAAGCTTTCTTT | CASTPGTGVMNTEAFF
- | TRBJ2-1 | TRBV9 | TRBD2 | TGTGCCAGCAGCGTAGTGAGCGGGAGTACCTACAATGAGCAGTTCTTC | CASSVVSGSTYNEQFF
- | TRBJ1-6 | TRBV5-1 | - | TGCGCCAGCAGCTTGGAGGGGACACAGGGTGGGTTTTTTAACTCACCCCTCCACTTT | CASSLEGTQGGFFNSPLHF
- | TRBJ2-7 | TRBV19 | TRBD1 | TGTGCCAGTAAAGCGGGGACAGGGCCTCCGGAGCAGTACTTC | CASKAGTGPPEQYF
- | TRBJ2-6 | TRBV15 | - | TGTGCCACCAGCAGTCCCATCGGGGGAGGGGCCAACGTCCTGACTTTC | CATSSPIGGGANVLTF
- | TRBJ1-2 | TRBV30 | - | TGTGCCTGGAGTGTACGTAAAAAGGGGCCATACTATGGCTACACCTTC | CAWSVRKKGPYYGYTF
once | TRBJ2-3 | TRBV6-5 | - | TGTGCCAGCGTGATTTCGAGAGCGAGCACAGATACGCAGTATTTT | CASVISRASTDTQYF
- | TRBJ2-2 | TRBV9 | TRBD1 | TGTGCCAGCAACTACGGGACAGGCACCGGGGAGCTGTTTTTT | CASNYGTGTGELFF
few | TRBJ2-7 | TRBV5-4 | - | TGTGCCAGCAGCGTACAGGCGAGCTCCTACGAGCAGTACTTC | CASSVQASSYEQYF
- | TRBJ2-7 | TRBV27 | TRBD2 | TGTGCCAGCAGTTTCCGCAGCCCACTAGCGTCCAAATCGGGGCAGTACTTC | CASSFRSPLASKSGQYF
- | TRBJ1-2 | TRBV3-1/TRBV3-2 | TRBD1 | TGTGCCAGCAGCCCCTCGGGACAGGCCTCTGGCTACACCTTC | CASSPSGQASGYTF
- | TRBJ2-5 | TRBV5-1 | TRBD1 | TGCGCCAGCAGCCCTGGGACAGCCCAAGAGACCCAGTACTTC | CASSPGTAQETQYF
- | TRBJ2-3 | TRBV15 | TRBD2 | TGTGCCACCCGGGAGGACACAGATACGCAGTATTTT | CATREDTDTQYF
- | TRBJ2-6 | TRBV7-9 | - | TGTGCCAGCAGTCCGGGACACCTCCTAAGCTCTGGGGCCAACGTCCTGACTTTC | CASSPGHLLSSGANVLTF
- | TRBJ2-7 | TRBV5-1 | TRBD2 | TGCGCCAGCAGCTTGGCTCTAGCGGGGGCCTACGAGCAGTACTTC | CASSLALAGAYEQYF
- | TRBJ2-2 | TRBV5-6 | - | TGTGCCAGCAGAAGACAGGCTTCCACCGGGGAGCTGTTTTTT | CASRRQASTGELFF
- | TRBJ1-4 | TRBV27 | TRBD1 | TGTGCCAGCACCAAGACAGGGGCCCATAATGAAAAACTGTTTTTT | CASTKTGAHNEKLFF
- | TRBJ1-5 | TRBV18 | - | TGTGCCAGCTCGGCCCGGGGGGATCAGCCCCAGCATTTT | CASSARGDQPQHF
- | TRBJ1-2 | TRBV6-5 | TRBD1 | TGTGCCAGCACCAAAACAGGGGCGTATGGCTACACCTTC | CASTKTGAYGYTF
few | TRBJ1-3 | TRBV7-3 | - | TGTGCCAGCAGCCAGAGGCGAAACGCCGGAAACACCATATATTTT | CASSQRRNAGNTIYF
- | TRBJ2-7 | TRBV11-1 | - | TGTGCCAGCAGCTTAGCGGGGAAGCGGTCGTCCTACGAGCAGTACTTC | CASSLAGKRSSYEQYF
- | TRBJ2-5 | TRBV5-1 | TRBD1 | TGCGCCAGCAGCCCGAGGACAGGGGGGAACCAAGAGACCCAGTACTTC | CASSPRTGGNQETQYF
- | TRBJ1-6 | TRBV4-1 | TRBD1 | TGCGCCAGCAGCCACCCAAGACAGGGGGAAGAACCCCTCCACTTT | CASSHPRQGEEPLHF
- | TRBJ2-7 | TRBV10-3 | - | TGTGCCATCGGAGACAGGAACTCCTACGAGCAGTACTTC | CAIGDRNSYEQYF
once | TRBJ2-3 | TRBV5-1 | TRBD1 | TGCGCCAGCAGCTTGTCGACAGGGGCGGATACGCAGTATTTT | CASSLSTGADTQYF
- | TRBJ2-5 | TRBV6-5 | TRBD1 | TGTGCCAGCAGGACAGGGGGGGAGGTGACCCAGTACTTC | CASRTGGEVTQYF
- | TRBJ2-3 | TRBV21-1 | - | TGTGCCAGCACCGAACCCTTGGTTCTAGTACACTCTACCCTCACAGATACGCAGTATTTT | CASTEPLVLVHSTLTDTQYF
- | TRBJ2-7 | TRBV7-2 | - | TGTGCCAGCAGCTTAGACACAGCACACTACGAGCAGTACTTC | CASSLDTAHYEQYF
- | TRBJ2-1 | TRBV27 | TRBD1 | TGTGCCAGCAAATTATATGGACCTCACGGGGCAGGGGGCAATGAGCAGTTCTTC | CASKLYGPHGAGGNEQFF
- | TRBJ2-7 | TRBV12-3/TRBV12-4 | - | TGTGCCAGCAGTTTCTTCAGGGAAGGCGAGCAGTACTTC | CASSFFREGEQYF
- | TRBJ2-7 | TRBV7-9 | - | TGTGCCAGCAGCCCCCTGAGTACCTACGAGCAGTACTTC | CASSPLSTYEQYF
- | TRBJ2-7 | TRBV7-2 | TRBD1 | TGTGCCAGCAGGCCGAACAGGGGTTCAGCTTTCTACGAGCAGTACTTC | CASRPNRGSAFYEQYF
- | TRBJ2-7 | TRBV19 | TRBD2 | TGTGCCAGTAGTCAGAGCGGGAGGTGGTCGTACGAGCAGTACTTC | CASSQSGRWSYEQYF
- | TRBJ2-3 | TRBV11-2 | TRBD2 | TGTGCCAGCAGCTTTAGATCGGGAGGGAGCACAGATACGCAGTATTTT | CASSFRSGGSTDTQYF
- | TRBJ2-1 | TRBV28 | - | TGTGCCAGCAGTCCAAGACTATCGCGGAGGAATGAGCAGTTCTTC | CASSPRLSRRNEQFF
- | TRBJ1-2 | TRBV21-1 | - | TGTGCCAGCAGCACCACCGGGATCCTCTATGGCTACACCTTC | CASSTTGILYGYTF
once | TRBJ2-3 | TRBV6-5 | - | TGTGCCAGCAGTTACAGCTCACTCCCAACAGATACGCAGTATTTT | CASSYSSLPTDTQYF
- | TRBJ1-2 | TRBV28 | - | TGTGCCAGCAGTTTTGCAGGGGAGACGAAAGGCTACACCTTC | CASSFAGETKGYTF
- | TRBJ2-3 | TRBV5-1 | TRBD2 | TGCGCCAGCAGCTTGTTGAATAGCGGGGCCTCAGATACGCAGTATTTT | CASSLLNSGASDTQYF
- | TRBJ2-7 | TRBV28 | TRBD1 | TGTGCCAGCAGAACCGGGACAGTATACGAGCAGTACTTC | CASRTGTVYEQYF
few | TRBJ1-2 | TRBV5-5 | - | TGTGCCAGCAGCCCGTGGACAGAGCAGCATGGCTACACCTTC | CASSPWTEQHGYTF
- | TRBJ1-5 | TRBV14 | - | TGTGCCAGCAGCCGGGCTTTGGGTCAGCCCCAGCATTTT | CASSRALGQPQHF
- | TRBJ2-5 | TRBV27 | - | TGTGCCAGCAGTTTAAGGGGCCAAGAGACCCAGTACTTC | CASSLRGQETQYF
once | TRBJ2-7 | TRBV30 | - | TGTGCCTGGAGTGCTCAGGGGTACGAGCAGTACTTC | CAWSAQGYEQYF
- | TRBJ1-5 | TRBV2 | - | TGTGCCAGCAGTGAAGGCAGGGTTACCAATCAGCCCCAGCATTTT | CASSEGRVTNQPQHF
- | TRBJ2-7 | TRBV27 | TRBD1 | TGTGCCAGCAGTTTATCGGGACAGGGGGTCTACGAGCAGTACTTC | CASSLSGQGVYEQYF
- | TRBJ1-2 | TRBV7-8 | - | TGTGCCAGCAGCTTAGGCGCGGCGCCGGGGGCTAACTATGGCTACACCTTC | CASSLGAAPGANYGYTF
- | TRBJ2-2 | TRBV9 | - | TGTGCCAGCAGCGTAAGCGATACAAAGGCCGGGGAGCTGTTTTTT | CASSVSDTKAGELFF
once | TRBJ2-5 | TRBV3-1/TRBV3-2 | - | TGTGCCAGCAGCCGGGCGACAGGTCGGGAGACCCAGTACTTC | CASSRATGRETQYF